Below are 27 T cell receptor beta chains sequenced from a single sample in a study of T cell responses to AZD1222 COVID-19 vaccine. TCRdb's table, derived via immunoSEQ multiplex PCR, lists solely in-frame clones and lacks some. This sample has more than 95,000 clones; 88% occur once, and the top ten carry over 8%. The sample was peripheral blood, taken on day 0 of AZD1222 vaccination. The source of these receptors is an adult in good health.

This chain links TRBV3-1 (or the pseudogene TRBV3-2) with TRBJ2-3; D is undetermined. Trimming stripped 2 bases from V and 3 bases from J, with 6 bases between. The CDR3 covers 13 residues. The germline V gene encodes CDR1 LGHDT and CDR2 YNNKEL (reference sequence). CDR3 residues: CASSQTATDTQYF. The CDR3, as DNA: TGTGCCAGCAGCCAAACCGCTACAGATACGCAGTATTTT.

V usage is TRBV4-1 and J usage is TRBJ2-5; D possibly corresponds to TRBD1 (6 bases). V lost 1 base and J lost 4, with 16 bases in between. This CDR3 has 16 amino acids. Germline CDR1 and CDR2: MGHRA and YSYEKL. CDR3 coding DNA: TGCGCCAGCAGCCAAGTGGGAACAGGGCTCGGAGAGACCCAGTACTTC. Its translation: CASSQVGTGLGETQYF.

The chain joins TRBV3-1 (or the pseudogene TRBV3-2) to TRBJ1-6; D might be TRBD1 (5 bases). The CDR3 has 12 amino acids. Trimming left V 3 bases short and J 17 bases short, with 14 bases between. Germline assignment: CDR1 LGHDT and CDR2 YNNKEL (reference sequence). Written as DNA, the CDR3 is TGTGCCAGCAGCCACGCCGGGGCCGAGGTCCACTTT. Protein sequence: CASSHAGAEVHF.

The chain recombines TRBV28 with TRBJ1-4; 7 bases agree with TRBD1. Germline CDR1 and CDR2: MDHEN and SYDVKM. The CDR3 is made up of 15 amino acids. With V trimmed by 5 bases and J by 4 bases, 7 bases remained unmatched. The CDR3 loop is CASSPPGQLNEKLFF. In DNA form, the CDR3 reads TGTGCCAGCAGTCCTCCGGGACAGCTTAATGAAAAACTGTTTTTT.

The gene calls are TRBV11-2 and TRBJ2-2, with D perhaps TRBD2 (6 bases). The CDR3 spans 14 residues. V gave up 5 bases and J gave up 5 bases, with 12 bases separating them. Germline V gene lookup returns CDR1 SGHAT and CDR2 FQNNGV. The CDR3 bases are TGTGCCAGCAGCCCCACCCTAGCGACCGGGGAGCTGTTTTTT. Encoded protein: CASSPTLATGELFF.

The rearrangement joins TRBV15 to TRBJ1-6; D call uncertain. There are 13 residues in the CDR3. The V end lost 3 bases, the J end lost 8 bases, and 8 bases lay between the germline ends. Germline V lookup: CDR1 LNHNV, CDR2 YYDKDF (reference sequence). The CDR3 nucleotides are TGTGCCACCAGCAGGCGTTGGGATTCACCCCTCCACTTT. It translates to CATSRRWDSPLHF.

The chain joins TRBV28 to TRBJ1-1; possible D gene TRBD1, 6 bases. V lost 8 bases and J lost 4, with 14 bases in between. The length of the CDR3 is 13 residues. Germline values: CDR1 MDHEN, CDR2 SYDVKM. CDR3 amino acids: CASFLTRGTEAFF. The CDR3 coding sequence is TGTGCCAGCTTCCTGACCAGGGGCACTGAAGCTTTCTTT.

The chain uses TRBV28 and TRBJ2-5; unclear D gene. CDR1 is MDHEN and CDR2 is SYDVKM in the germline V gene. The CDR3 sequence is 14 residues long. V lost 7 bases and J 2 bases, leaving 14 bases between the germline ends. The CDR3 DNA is TGTGCCAGCACCTACGGCACGGCACAAGAGACCCAGTACTTC. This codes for CASTYGTAQETQYF. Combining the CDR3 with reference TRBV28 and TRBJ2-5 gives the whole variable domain DVKVTQSSRYLVKRTGEKVFLECVQDMDHENMFWYRQDPGLGLRLIYFSYDVKMKEKGDIPEGYSVSREKKERFSLILESASTNQTSMYLCASTYGTAQETQYFGPGTRLLVL.

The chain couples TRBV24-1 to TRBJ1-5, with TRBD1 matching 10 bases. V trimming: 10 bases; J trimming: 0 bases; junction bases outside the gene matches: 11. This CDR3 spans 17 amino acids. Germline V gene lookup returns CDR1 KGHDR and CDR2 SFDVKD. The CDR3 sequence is CATTGTGDQNSNQPQHF. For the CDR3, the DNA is TGTGCCACAACCGGGACAGGGGACCAGAATAGCAATCAGCCCCAGCATTTT.

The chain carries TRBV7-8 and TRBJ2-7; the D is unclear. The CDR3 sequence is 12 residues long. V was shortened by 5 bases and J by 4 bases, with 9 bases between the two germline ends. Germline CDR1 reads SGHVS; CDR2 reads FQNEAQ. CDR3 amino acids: CASSHNKYEQYF. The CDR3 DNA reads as TGTGCCAGCAGCCACAACAAATACGAGCAGTACTTC.

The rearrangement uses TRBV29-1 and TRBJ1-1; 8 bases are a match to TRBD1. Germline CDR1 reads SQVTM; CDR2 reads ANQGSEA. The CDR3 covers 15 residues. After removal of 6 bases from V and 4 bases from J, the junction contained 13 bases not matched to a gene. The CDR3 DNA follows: TGCAGCGTGGGGACAGGCTCCACTTTAGGCACTGAAGCTTTCTTT. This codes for CSVGTGSTLGTEAFF.

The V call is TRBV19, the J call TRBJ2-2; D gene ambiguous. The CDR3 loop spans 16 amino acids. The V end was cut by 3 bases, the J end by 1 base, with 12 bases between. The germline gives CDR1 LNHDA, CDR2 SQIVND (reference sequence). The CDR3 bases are TGTGCCAGTAGTATTGGGCAGTGGTGGAACACCGGGGAGCTGTTTTTT. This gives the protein CASSIGQWWNTGELFF.

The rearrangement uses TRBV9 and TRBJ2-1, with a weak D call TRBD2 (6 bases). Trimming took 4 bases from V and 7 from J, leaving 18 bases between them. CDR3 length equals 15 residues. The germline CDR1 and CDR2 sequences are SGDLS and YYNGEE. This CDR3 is CASSTSWGLGNEQFF. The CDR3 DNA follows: TGTGCCAGCAGCACTAGCTGGGGGTTGGGGAATGAGCAGTTCTTC. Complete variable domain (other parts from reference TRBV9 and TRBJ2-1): DSGVTQTPKHLITATGQRVTLRCSPRSGDLSVYWYQQSLDQGLQFLIQYYNGEERAKGNILERFSAQQFPDLHSELNLSSLELGDSALYFCASSTSWGLGNEQFFGPGTRLTVL.

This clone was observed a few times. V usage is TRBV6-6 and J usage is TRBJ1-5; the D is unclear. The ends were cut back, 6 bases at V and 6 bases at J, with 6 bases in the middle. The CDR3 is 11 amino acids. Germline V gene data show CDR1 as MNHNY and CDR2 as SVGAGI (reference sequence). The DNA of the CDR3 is TGTGCCAGCAGCCATACTCAGCCCCAGCATTTT. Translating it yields CASSHTQPQHF.

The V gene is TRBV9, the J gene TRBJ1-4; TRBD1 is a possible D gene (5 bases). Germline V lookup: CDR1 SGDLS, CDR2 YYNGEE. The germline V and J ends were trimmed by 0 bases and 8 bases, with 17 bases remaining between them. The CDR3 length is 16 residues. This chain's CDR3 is CASSVDVGTQEEKLFF. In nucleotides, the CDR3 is TGTGCCAGCAGCGTAGACGTTGGGACCCAGGAGGAAAAACTGTTTTTT.

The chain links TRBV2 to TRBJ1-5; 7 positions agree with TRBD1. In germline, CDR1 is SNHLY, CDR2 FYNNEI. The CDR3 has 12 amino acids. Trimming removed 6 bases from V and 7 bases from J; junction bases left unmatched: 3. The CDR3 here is CASRTGKQPQHF. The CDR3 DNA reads TGTGCCAGCAGGACAGGGAAGCAGCCCCAGCATTTT. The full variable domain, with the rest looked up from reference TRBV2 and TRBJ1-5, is EPEVTQTPSHQVTQMGQEVILRCVPISNHLYFYWYRQILGQKVEFLVSFYNNEISEKSEIFDDQFSVERPDGSNFTLKIRSTKLEDSAMYFCASRTGKQPQHFGDGTRLSIL.

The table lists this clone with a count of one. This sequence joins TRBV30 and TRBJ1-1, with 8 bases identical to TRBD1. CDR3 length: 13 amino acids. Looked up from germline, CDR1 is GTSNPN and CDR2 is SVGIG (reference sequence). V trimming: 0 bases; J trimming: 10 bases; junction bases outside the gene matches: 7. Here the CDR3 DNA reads TGTGCCTGGAGTGTACTCAGGGGGCGAGGAGCTTTCTTT. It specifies CAWSVLRGRGAFF. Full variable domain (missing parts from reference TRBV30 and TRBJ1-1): SQTIHQWPATLVQPVGSPLSLECTVEGTSNPNLYWYRQAAGRGLQLLFYSVGIGQISSEVPQNLSASRPQDRQFILSSKKLLLSDSGFYLCAWSVLRGRGAFFGQGTRLTVV.

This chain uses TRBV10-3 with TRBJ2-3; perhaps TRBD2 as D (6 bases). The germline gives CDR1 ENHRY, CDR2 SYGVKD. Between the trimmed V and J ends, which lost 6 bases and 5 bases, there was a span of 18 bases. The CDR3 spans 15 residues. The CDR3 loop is CAISPAGRSVDTQYF. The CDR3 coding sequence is TGTGCCATCAGCCCGGCGGGGCGTAGCGTAGATACGCAGTATTTT.

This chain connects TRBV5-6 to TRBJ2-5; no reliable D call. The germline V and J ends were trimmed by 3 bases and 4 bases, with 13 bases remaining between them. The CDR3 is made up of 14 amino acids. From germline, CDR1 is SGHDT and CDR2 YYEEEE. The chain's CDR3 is CASSSRGPGETQYF. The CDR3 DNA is TGTGCCAGCAGCTCGCGAGGACCTGGAGAGACCCAGTACTTC.

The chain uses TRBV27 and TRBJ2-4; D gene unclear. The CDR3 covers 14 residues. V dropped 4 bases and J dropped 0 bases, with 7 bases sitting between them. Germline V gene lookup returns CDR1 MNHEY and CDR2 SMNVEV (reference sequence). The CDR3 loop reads CASSSRQAKNIQYF. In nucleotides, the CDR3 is TGTGCCAGCAGTTCCCGACAAGCCAAAAACATTCAGTACTTC.

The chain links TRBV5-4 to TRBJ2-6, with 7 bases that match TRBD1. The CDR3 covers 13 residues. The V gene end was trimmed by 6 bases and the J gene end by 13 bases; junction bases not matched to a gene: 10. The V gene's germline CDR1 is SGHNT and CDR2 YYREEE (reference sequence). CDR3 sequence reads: CASTRQGTRVLTF. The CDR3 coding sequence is TGTGCCAGCACCCGACAGGGAACAAGGGTCCTGACTTTC.

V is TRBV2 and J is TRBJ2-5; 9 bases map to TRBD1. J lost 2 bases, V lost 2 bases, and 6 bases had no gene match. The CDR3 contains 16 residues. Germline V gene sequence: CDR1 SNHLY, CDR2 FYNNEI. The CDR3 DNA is TGTGCCAGCAGTGAATTAGGACAGGGGCCTCAAGAGACCCAGTACTTC. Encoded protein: CASSELGQGPQETQYF.

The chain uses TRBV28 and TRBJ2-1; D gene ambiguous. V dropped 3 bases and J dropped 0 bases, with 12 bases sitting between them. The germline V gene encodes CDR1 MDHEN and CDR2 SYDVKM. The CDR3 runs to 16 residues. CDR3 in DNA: TGTGCCAGCAGTTTGGTCAGCGCGAACTCCTACAATGAGCAGTTCTTC. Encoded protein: CASSLVSANSYNEQFF.

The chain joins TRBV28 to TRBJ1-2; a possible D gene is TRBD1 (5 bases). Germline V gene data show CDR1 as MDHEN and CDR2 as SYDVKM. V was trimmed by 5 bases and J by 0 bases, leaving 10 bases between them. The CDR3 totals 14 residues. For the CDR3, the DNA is TGTGCCAGCAGTCCGGGACGGACTAACTATGGCTACACCTTC. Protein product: CASSPGRTNYGYTF.

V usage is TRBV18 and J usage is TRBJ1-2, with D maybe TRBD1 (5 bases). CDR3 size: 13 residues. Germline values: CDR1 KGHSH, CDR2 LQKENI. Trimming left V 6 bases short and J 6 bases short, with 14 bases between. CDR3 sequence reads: CASSPTASNGYTF. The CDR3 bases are TGTGCCAGCTCGCCGACAGCATCTAATGGCTACACCTTC.

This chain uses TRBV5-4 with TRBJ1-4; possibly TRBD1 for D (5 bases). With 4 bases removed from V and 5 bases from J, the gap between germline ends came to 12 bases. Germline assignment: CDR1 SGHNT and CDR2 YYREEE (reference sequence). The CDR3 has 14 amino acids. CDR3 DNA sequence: TGTGCCAGCAGCAGGAGGGAGGGGAATGAAAAACTGTTTTTT. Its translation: CASSRREGNEKLFF.

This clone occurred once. CDR3 DNA sequence: TGTGCCAGCAGCGGGGAAGGTCTGGCCTATGGCTACACCTTC. Encoded protein: CASSGEGLAYGYTF. This chain joins TRBV2 and TRBJ1-2, with D hard to call. V shed 6 bases and J shed 4 bases, with 15 bases lying between them. Germline V CDR1 and CDR2: SNHLY, FYNNEI. This CDR3 has 14 residues.